This TCR beta chain derives from a study of shared clonotypes between healthy human individuals. The CDR3 is made up of 15 amino acids. The germline V gene encodes CDR1 SGHRS and CDR2 YFSETQ. With 2 bases clipped from V and 4 bases from J, the junction kept 4 bases outside the gene matches. Generated by immunoSEQ multiplex PCR, the TCRdb table keeps only in-frame clones and is missing some. The table records 800,000 to 1,200,000 clones, approximately 80% of them present only once. The source material was memory CD4+ T cells from PBMCs. This sample's subset: CD45RA-negative fraction. The rearrangement links TRBV5-1 to TRBJ2-7; 12 bases fit TRBD2. The source of this sequence is a man between 18 and 29 years old in good health. Some clones in this sample may be carry-over from other donors' samples. Here the CDR3 reads CASSLTGTSGYEQYF. CDR3 DNA: TGCGCCAGCAGCTTAACCGGGACTAGCGGGTACGAGCAGTACTTC.